In its sample, the clone carrying this TCR beta chain was seen a few times. Its target is unknown. This sample was taken from a study of T cell responses to AZD1222 COVID-19 vaccine. CDR1 is LNHDA, CDR2 SQIVND, per germline (reference sequence). Trimming cost V 3 bases and J 4 bases, with 9 bases left between them. There are 13 residues in the CDR3. Study-wide results and limits: Close to half of spike-specific TCRs reportedly recognize unmutated variant regions. Two AZD1222 administrations were followed by greater Spike-specific TCR breadth and depth.

Some clones are missing from TCRdb's copy, which holds only in-frame ones; the method was immunoSEQ multiplex PCR. The table lists 100,000 to 150,000 clones, around 90% of them singletons. The receptor was derived from an adult in good health. The sample consisted of peripheral blood, taken on day 0 of AZD1222 vaccination. The genes are TRBV19 and TRBJ1-1; D unclear. CDR3 amino acids: CASSINVFTEAFF. Here the CDR3 DNA reads TGTGCCAGTAGTATCAATGTTTTCACTGAAGCTTTCTTT.